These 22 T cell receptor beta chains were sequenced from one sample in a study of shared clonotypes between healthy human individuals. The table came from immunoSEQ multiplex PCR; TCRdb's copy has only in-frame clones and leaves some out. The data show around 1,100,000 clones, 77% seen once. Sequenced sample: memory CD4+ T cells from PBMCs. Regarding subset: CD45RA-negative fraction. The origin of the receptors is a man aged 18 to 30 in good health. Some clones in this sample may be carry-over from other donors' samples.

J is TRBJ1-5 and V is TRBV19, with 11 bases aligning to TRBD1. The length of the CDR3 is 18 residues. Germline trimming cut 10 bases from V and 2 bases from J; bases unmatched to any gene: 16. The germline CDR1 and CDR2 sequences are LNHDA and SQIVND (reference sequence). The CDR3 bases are TGTGCCACCATTGGGACAGGGGGGATCCTTTCGGGCAATCAGCCCCAGCATTTT. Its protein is CATIGTGGILSGNQPQHF.

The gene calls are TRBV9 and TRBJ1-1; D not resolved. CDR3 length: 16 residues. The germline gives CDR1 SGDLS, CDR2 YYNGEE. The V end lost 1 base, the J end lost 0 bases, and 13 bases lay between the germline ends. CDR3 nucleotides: TGTGCCAGCAGCGTAAGTGAGAGGGCATTGAACACTGAAGCTTTCTTT. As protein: CASSVSERALNTEAFF.

The chain's CDR3 is CASSPGGTITDTQYF. DNA for the CDR3: TGTGCCAGCTCACCGGGCGGTACTATCACAGATACGCAGTATTTT. The chain employs TRBV18 and TRBJ2-3, with D hard to call. Trimming removed 3 bases from V and 2 bases from J, with 12 bases in between. In germline, CDR1 is KGHSH, CDR2 LQKENI. The CDR3 covers 15 residues.

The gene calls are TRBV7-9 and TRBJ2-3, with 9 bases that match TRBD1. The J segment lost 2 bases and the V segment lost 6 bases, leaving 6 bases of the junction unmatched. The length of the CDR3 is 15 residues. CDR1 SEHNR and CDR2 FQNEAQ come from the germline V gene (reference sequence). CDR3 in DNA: TGTGCCAGCAGTGCCGGGACAGGGTTCACAGATACGCAGTATTTT. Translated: CASSAGTGFTDTQYF.

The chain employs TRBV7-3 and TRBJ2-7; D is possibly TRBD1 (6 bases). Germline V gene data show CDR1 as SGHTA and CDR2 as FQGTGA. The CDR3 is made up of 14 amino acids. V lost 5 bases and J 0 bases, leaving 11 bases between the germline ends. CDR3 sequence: CASSQDRTSYEQYF. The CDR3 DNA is TGTGCCAGCAGCCAGGACAGAACCTCCTACGAGCAGTACTTC.

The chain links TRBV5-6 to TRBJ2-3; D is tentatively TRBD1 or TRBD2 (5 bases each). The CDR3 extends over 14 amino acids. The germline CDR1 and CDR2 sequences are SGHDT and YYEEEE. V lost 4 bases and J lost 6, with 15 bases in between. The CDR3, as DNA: TGTGCCAGCAGCCGATTGGGGCGGGCGGATACGCAGTATTTT. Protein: CASSRLGRADTQYF.

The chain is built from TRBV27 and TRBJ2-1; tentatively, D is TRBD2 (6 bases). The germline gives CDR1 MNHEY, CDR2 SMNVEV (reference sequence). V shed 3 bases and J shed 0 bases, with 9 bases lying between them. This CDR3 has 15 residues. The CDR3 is CASSFGRLSYNEQFF. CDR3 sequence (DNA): TGTGCCAGCAGTTTCGGGAGACTCTCCTACAATGAGCAGTTCTTC.

The CDR3 DNA reads TGTGCCAGCGGAACCTCTGAAGCTTTCTTT. Amino acids: CASGTSEAFF. The V gene is TRBV6-5, the J gene TRBJ1-1; unclear D gene. Trimming took 8 bases from V and 6 from J, leaving 7 bases between them. This CDR3 has 10 amino acids. CDR1 is MNHEY, CDR2 SVGAGI, per germline.

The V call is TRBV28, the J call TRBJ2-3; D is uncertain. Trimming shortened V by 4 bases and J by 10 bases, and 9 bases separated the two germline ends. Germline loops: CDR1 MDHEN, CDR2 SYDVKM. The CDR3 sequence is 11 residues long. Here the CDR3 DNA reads TGTGCCAGCAGTTCCCCATTTCCGCAGTATTTT. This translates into CASSSPFPQYF.

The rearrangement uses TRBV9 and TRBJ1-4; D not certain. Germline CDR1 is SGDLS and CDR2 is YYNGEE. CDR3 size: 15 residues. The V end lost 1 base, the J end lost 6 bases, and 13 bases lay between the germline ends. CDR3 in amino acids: CASSVTSEGYEKLFF. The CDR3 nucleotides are TGTGCCAGCAGCGTAACATCGGAGGGCTATGAAAAACTGTTTTTT.

The CDR3 region has the DNA TGTGCCAGTACCACGGAAGGAGACAGACCCTACGAGCAGTACTTC. Translated, it gives CASTTEGDRPYEQYF. This chain links TRBV19 with TRBJ2-7; D possibly corresponds to TRBD1 (5 bases). CDR1 and CDR2 (germline): LNHDA, SQIVND (reference sequence). Trimming took off 7 bases at V and 2 bases at J, with 18 bases between the two ends. This CDR3 contains 15 residues. Based on the CDR3 plus reference TRBV19 and TRBJ2-7, the full variable domain is DGGITQSPKYLFRKEGQNVTLSCEQNLNHDAMYWYRQDPGQGLRLIYYSQIVNDFQKGDIAEGYSVSREKKESFPLTVTSAQKNPTAFYLCASTTEGDRPYEQYFGPGTRLTVT.

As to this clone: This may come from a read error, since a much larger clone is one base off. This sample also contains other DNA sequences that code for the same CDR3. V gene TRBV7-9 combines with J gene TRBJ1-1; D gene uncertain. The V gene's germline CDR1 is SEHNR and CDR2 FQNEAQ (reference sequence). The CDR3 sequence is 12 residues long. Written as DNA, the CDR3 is TGTGCCAGCAGCTTAGAACGGATTGAAGCCTTCTTT. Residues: CASSLERIEAFF.

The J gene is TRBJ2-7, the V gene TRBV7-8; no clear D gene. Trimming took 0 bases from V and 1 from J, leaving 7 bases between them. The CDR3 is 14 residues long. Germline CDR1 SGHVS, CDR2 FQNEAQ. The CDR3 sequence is CASSLAQPSYEQYF. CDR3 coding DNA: TGTGCCAGCAGCTTAGCACAACCATCCTACGAGCAGTACTTC.

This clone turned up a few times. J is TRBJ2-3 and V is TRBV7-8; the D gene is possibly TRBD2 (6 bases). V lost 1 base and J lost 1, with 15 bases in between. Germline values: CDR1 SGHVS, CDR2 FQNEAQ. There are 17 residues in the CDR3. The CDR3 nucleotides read TGTGCCAGCAGCTTAGGGTACAGGAGGGCCCGCACAGATACGCAGTATTTT. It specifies CASSLGYRRARTDTQYF.

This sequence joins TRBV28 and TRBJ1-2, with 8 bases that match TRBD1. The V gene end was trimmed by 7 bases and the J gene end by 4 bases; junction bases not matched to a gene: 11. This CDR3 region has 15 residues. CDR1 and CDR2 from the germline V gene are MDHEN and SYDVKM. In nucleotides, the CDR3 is TGTGCCAGCAATCTAGGTAGACAGGGGTTCTATGGCTACACCTTC. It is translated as CASNLGRQGFYGYTF.

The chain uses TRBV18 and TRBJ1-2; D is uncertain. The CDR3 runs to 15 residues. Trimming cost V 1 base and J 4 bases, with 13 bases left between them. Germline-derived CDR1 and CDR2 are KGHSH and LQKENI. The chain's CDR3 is CASSPLRGVGYGYTF. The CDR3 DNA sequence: TGTGCCAGCTCACCACTGCGGGGTGTGGGCTATGGCTACACCTTC.

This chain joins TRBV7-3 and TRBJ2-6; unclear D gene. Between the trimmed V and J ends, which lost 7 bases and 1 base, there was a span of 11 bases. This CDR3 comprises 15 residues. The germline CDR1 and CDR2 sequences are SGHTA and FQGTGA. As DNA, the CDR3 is TGTGCCAGCACCCCGCTAGGGTCTGGGGCCAACGTCCTGACTTTC. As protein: CASTPLGSGANVLTF.

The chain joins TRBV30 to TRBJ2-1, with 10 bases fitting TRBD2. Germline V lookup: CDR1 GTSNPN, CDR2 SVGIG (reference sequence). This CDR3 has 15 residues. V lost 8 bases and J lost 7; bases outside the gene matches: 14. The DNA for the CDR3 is TGTGCCCTAACGCGGGCTAGCGGGAGAGTAAATGAGCAGTTCTTC. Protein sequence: CALTRASGRVNEQFF.

CDR3 bases: TGCGCCAGCAGCCCTGGAGGGACCTACTATGGCTACACCTTC. This encodes CASSPGGTYYGYTF. The genes are TRBV4-1 and TRBJ1-2, with TRBD1 as a possible D gene (5 bases). The germline V gene encodes CDR1 MGHRA and CDR2 YSYEKL. V gave up 4 bases and J gave up 3 bases, with 12 bases separating them. This CDR3 spans 14 amino acids.

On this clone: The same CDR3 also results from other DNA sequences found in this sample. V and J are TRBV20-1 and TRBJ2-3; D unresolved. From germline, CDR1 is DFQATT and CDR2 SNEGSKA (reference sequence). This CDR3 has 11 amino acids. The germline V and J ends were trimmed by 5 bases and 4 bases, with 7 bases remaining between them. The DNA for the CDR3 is TGCAGTGCTCCATCCCCAGATACGCAGTATTTT. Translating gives CSAPSPDTQYF.

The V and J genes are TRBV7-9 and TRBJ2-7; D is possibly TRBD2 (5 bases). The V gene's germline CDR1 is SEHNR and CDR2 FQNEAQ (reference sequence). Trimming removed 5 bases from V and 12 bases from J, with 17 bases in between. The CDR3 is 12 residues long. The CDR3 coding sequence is TGTGCCAGCAGCCCCTCCGGAGGAAAGGGGTACTTC. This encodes CASSPSGGKGYF. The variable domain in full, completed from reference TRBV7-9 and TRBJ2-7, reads DTGVSQNPRHKITKRGQNVTFRCDPISEHNRLYWYRQTLGQGPEFLTYFQNEAQLEKSRLLSDRFSAERPKGSFSTLEIQRTEQGDSAMYLCASSPSGGKGYFGPGTRLTVT.

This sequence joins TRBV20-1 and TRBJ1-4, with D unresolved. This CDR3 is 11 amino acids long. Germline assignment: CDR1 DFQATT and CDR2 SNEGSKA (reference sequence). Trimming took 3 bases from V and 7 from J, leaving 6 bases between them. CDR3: CSASAVEKLFF. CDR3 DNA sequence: TGCAGTGCTAGCGCGGTTGAAAAACTGTTTTTT.